This T cell receptor (beta chain) was sequenced in a study of shared clonotypes between healthy human individuals. Study results and limitations: Generally, naive subsets (rather than memory subsets) showed larger estimated richness. The sharing of 5% to 6.5% of naive CD4 clonotypes was seen across a few donors. Only blood samples were collected, and tissue repertoires likely differ.

Germline V gene lookup returns CDR1 MDHEN and CDR2 SYDVKM. This CDR3 spans 14 amino acids. The V and J ends lost 5 bases and 6 bases respectively, with 14 bases between them. Approximately 200 ng DNA, approximately 31,000 T cell genomes, went into each sorted-subset replicate PCR. Data came from immunoSEQ multiplex PCR; TCRdb stores just in-frame clones and leaves some out. Of 2 million to 2.5 million clones in the sample, about nine tenths were seen once. Points on this clone: Its antigen remains unidentified.

Material: naive CD4+ T cells from PBMCs. Noted subset: CD45RA+ positively selected. This chain links TRBV28 with TRBJ2-4, with D uncertain. The source is a man younger than 35 in good health. Some clones in this sample may be carry-over from other donors' samples. CDR3 DNA: TGTGCCAGCAGTCCACCGCCCCAAGGAAACATTCAGTACTTC. As protein: CASSPPPQGNIQYF.